The text below deals with one TCR beta chain. Authors' analysis steps: Estimated nucleated cell counts came from reference gene primer amplification. Sequenced by immunoSEQ multiplex PCR; TCRdb stores in-frame clones only, minus some. The D gene and trimming were derived from the DNA, and the V and J assignments and clone size from that table. The repertoire includes more than 250,000 clones, approximately 83% of them detected once, and approximately 2% sits in the top ten. Trimming pared 3 bases from V and 2 bases from J, leaving 17 bases between. Germline V CDR1 and CDR2: LNHDA, SQIVND (reference sequence). The CDR3 loop spans 16 amino acids. This sample is part of a study of blood T cell repertoires in COVID-19. On the study more broadly: Donors in the United States, Italy and Spain gave samples during acute or convalescent COVID-19.

The sequencing sample was made of peripheral blood. The source is a woman in her twenties or thirties who had recovered from COVID-19. V and J are TRBV19 and TRBJ2-7; D may be TRBD2 (5 bases). CDR3 sequence: CASSMGVRVSTYEQYF. Here the CDR3 DNA reads TGTGCCAGTAGTATGGGAGTTCGGGTCAGTACCTACGAGCAGTACTTC.